Following are 3 T cell receptor beta chains from one sample sequenced in a study of T-cell memory formation after mild COVID-19. Via MiXCR, TCRdb re-called the 5' RACE reads, giving one row per CDR3 protein. The sample includes about 340,000 distinct CDR3 sequences, roughly 15% seen only once; the top ten take approximately 20%. The sequenced sample consisted of PBMCs or a T cell subset sorted from them (not recorded which). Receptors originate from a man aged 18-30 years who had mild COVID-19 (a few samples of this study predate the infection). Cell type and time point are not known.

V usage is TRBV18 and J usage is TRBJ2-5; no firm D call. This CDR3 contains 14 residues. The ends were cut back, 1 base at V and 5 bases at J, with 11 bases in the middle. Germline V gene lookup returns CDR1 KGHSH and CDR2 LQKENI. In DNA, the CDR3 is TGTGCCAGCTCACCACAAGCGCTCCGGGAGACCCAGTACTTC. This sequence encodes CASSPQALRETQYF.

In this sample, this clonotype turned up a few times. This chain joins TRBV7-9 and TRBJ2-2, with TRBD1 identical over 10 bases. This CDR3 is built from 15 residues. CDR1 is SEHNR, CDR2 FQNEAQ, per germline (reference sequence). V trimming: 5 bases; J trimming: 5 bases; junction bases outside the gene matches: 5. The CDR3 region has the DNA TGTGCCAGCAGCCCGACAGGGGGCAGTACCGGGGAGCTGTTTTTT. Its translation is CASSPTGGSTGELFF. Variable domain in full (rest from reference TRBV7-9 and TRBJ2-2): DTGVSQNPRHKITKRGQNVTFRCDPISEHNRLYWYRQTLGQGPEFLTYFQNEAQLEKSRLLSDRFSAERPKGSFSTLEIQRTEQGDSAMYLCASSPTGGSTGELFFGEGSRLTVL.

This rearrangement joins TRBV27 to TRBJ1-6; D call uncertain. Germline loops: CDR1 MNHEY, CDR2 SMNVEV (reference sequence). Trimming stripped 6 bases from V and 11 bases from J, with 14 bases between. The CDR3 loop spans 13 amino acids. Here the CDR3 DNA reads TGTGCCAGCAGCTCAGAGACGCGGGCACCCCTCCACTTT. Protein product: CASSSETRAPLHF.